The clone carrying this T cell receptor (beta chain) has just a few counts. Antigen unknown. The sample comes from a study of blood T cells in healthy people across ages. Study-wide background: The capture of about one barcoded beta molecule per two T cells was achieved by template switching. Findings of the study overall: TCR beta diversity per million T cells fell roughly linearly with age.

Trimming stripped 6 bases from V and 2 bases from J, with 13 bases between. Germline-derived CDR1 and CDR2 are SGHVS and FQNEAQ. CDR3 length: 15 residues. Primed by a sample-barcoded 5' primer and a J-beta primer mix, a second PCR proceeded for about 6 to 11 cycles. TCRdb recomputed calls from the 5' RACE reads with MiXCR, one row per CDR3 protein. The repertoire holds 800,000 to 950,000 distinct CDR3 sequences, under 50% seen once, with around an eighth in the top ten. Sequenced material: blood. The rearrangement joins TRBV7-8 to TRBJ2-2, with D tentatively TRBD1 (8 bases). This receptor was obtained from a man aged 25 to 45 in good health. In DNA form, the CDR3 reads TGTGCCAGCAGAACAGGGGGGGCCAACACCGGGGAGCTGTTTTTT. The encoded protein is CASRTGGANTGELFF.